The entry below describes one TCR beta chain. Its target antigen remains unknown. No quality values exist for individual bases; no much larger clone is one base distant. From the second PCR step on, the TCR alpha and beta chain libraries were amplified in separate reactions. The CMV status of each donor was determined by measuring IFNgamma production from CD4+ T cells after fresh PBMCs had been stimulated overnight with CMV viral lysate. CD4 T cells were positively selected using Miltenyi beads, after which CD8 T cells were positively selected from the CD4-negative fraction. After staining for CD3, CD4, CD8, CD45RA, CD27 and a live/dead dye, cells were sorted on a BD Aria II into four subsets based on CD45RA and CD27. Blood was obtained from a few healthy volunteers, and the blood from each volunteer was fractionated into CD4 and CD8 T cells and subsequently into four differentiation subsets. Around 110 ml of peripheral blood was taken from each donor, and PBMC were separated by density-gradient centrifugation on Ficoll-Paque PLUS. After sorting, cells were lysed in RLT buffer, RNA was extracted using a Qiagen RNeasy kit, and the extracted RNA was stored at -80 degrees C.

Libraries were constructed by UMI-ligation and nested PCR. To cover both TRBC1 and TRBC2, the beta constant-region primer consisted of an equimolar mix of two oligonucleotides. Four rounds of PCR were used to amplify ligated cDNA, with nested alpha and beta constant-region primers being used together with the SP2 primer. T4 RNA ligase 1 ligated a single-stranded oligonucleotide carrying the SP2 primer and a 12-nucleotide UMI to the cDNA 3' end. The ligation reaction was incubated at 16°C for roughly 19-24 hours. To avoid over-amplification, PCR2 was usually performed as a SYBR Green qPCR and halted once a predetermined threshold was reached. All purifications after the first were performed with Agencourt AMPure XP magnetic beads. Library amounts were measured by Qubit and library quality was assessed on a TapeStation, where the main peak was expected at around 650 bp. Pooled libraries were sequenced on an Illumina MiSeq using v2 2x251 paired-end kits, and typically about 0.95-2.3 million reads were obtained per sample. Each sample library was pooled at 4 nM, and roughly 4.5-7% PhiX was included to improve cluster recognition. As for the authors' bioinformatics: V and J genes were assigned to Demultiplexor-processed FASTQ reads by Decombinator through tag matching, with a single base-pair mismatch being allowed. Collapsinator used UMIs to correct both sequencing errors and frequency errors arising from PCR heterogeneity. TCRs were translated and CDR3s were extracted from the conserved cysteine to the FGXG phenylalanine by CDR3Translator, with non-productive sequences being flagged. Gini, Shannon entropy and inverse Simpson indices were computed after subsampling the repertoires to the same number of UMI-defined TCRs. Power-law fits to clonotype abundance distributions were performed by maximum likelihood within the linear range. For one naive CD8 sample, the pipeline and MIGEC produced similar UMI counts, unique TCR numbers and clonal distributions. In one analysis, naive TCRs also found in any memory subset of the same donor were removed from the naive repertoire. Repertoires were searched for several thousand CMV-associated CDR3 sequences compiled from VDJdb and a published dataset. TCRdb cleaned the public reads at Q25 with fastp, built clones with MiXCR and kept in-frame beta chains. Duplicate CDR3 protein sequences are folded into a single record with the most common DNA and genes. The V and J calls were determined by TCRdb, not by the authors. This sample holds approximately 150,000 distinct CDR3 sequences; over 20% were observed only once. The ten largest account for 0.11% of the sample.

This sample stems from a study of naive and memory T cell subsets (TCRdb year 2017). Notes on the research overall: Sorted naive and memory T cell subsets from peripheral blood were analyzed in the study using a UMI-based, open-source pipeline for TCR alpha and beta sequencing. The functional CMV T cell responses agreed completely with IgG serology results. RNA was DNase-treated and reverse transcribed with TCR constant-region primers, mostly using SuperScript III. The investigation overall reported the following: After error correction, only a single occurrence was seen for over 85% of naive TCR sequences, so much steeper abundance distributions were produced than in memory subsets. Each clonotype was defined as a single alpha or beta chain sequence rather than as a paired alpha/beta receptor. The repertoire findings for the naive and memory subsets could not be validated, as no ground truth was available. A few larger clonotypes were present in naive repertoires, particularly the CD8 repertoires, and these clonotypes were possibly memory cells re-expressing CD45RA. A power law was followed by TCR abundance, with an exponent that differed between naive and memory subsets but was consistent across the three individuals. In both CD4 and CD8 cells, a rise in Gini index and a fall in Shannon and inverse Simpson diversity were observed from naive through CM, EM and EMRA. RNA-based TCR counts may be affected by expression changes linked to T cell activation and differentiation.

The CDR3, from cysteine to phenylalanine, totals 14 residues. Only the CDR3 portion is preserved as DNA: 42 bases, with reading frame beginning at the first base. The germline V end is reduced by 5 bases and the J end by 9 bases; junction bases left unmatched: 8. The germline V gene specifies MDHEN as CDR1 and SYDVKM as CDR2. Sequenced: naive CD4+ T cells from blood. Interpreted using the paper, the cell subset or site label stands for: naive T cells, CD45RA high CD27+. This TCR came from a human donor in good health. This chain joins TRBV28 to TRBJ2-1, with TRBD1 identical over 9 junction bases. The sequenced DNA: TGTGCCAGCAGTGCGACAGGGGGTTTGCGTGAGCAGTTCTTC. Its protein reads: CASSATGGLREQFF.